This T cell receptor (beta chain) was recorded in a study of shared clonotypes between healthy human individuals. As originally analysed: As immunoSEQ supplied junction-only sequences (without quality scores), filtering differed. Only in-frame clones appear in the TCRdb table, and some are missing; sequencing was by immunoSEQ multiplex PCR. D and trimming were read from the DNA, whereas the V and J calls and clone size are those reported in that table. The table has 2 million to 2.5 million clones, more than 80% seen once; the top ten hold about 0.37%. Germline loops: CDR1 MNHNS, CDR2 SASEGT. The CDR3 covers 13 residues. V lost 5 bases, J lost 4 bases, and 11 bases lay in between.

Source material: naive CD4+ T cells from PBMCs. Regarding subset: CD45RA+ positively selected. This chain connects TRBV6-1 to TRBJ1-2; no definite D call. The sequence was obtained from a man aged 18 to 29 in good health. Some clones in this sample may be carry-over from other donors' samples. The CDR3 bases are TGTGCCAGCAGTTCCGACGGTCGCTATGGCTACACCTTC. Its protein is CASSSDGRYGYTF.